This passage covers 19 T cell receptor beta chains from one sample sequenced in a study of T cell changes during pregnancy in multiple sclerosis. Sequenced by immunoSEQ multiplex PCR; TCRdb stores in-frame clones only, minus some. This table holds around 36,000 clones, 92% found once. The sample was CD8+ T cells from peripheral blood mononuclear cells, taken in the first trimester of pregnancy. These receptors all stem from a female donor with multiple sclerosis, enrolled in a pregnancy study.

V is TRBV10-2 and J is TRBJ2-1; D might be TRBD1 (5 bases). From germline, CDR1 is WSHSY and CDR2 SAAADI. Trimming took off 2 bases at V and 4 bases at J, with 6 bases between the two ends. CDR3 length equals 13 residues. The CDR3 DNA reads TGCGCCAGCAGTGAGAACAGGTACAATGAGCAGTTCTTC. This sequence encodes CASSENRYNEQFF.

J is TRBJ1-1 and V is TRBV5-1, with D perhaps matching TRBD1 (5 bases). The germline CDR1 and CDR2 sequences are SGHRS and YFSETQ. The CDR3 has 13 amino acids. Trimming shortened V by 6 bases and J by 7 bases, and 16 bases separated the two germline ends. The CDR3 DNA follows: TGCGCCAGCACCGAGGACACCGACAATGAAGCTTTCTTT. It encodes CASTEDTDNEAFF.

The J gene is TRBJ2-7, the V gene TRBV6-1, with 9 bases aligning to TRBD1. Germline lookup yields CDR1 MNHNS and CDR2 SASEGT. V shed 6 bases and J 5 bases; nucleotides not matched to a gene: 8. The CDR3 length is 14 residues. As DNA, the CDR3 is TGTGCCAGCAGACCGGGACAGGGTGGCAACGAGCAGTACTTC. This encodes CASRPGQGGNEQYF.

This CDR3 is CASSMGGQGNTEAFF. CDR3 DNA: TGTGCCAGTAGTATGGGGGGACAGGGAAACACTGAAGCTTTCTTT. This chain uses TRBV19 with TRBJ1-1; 9 bases fit TRBD1. Germline CDR1 and CDR2: LNHDA and SQIVND (reference sequence). V lost 3 bases, J lost 2 bases, and 4 bases stayed unmatched. CDR3 length equals 15 residues.

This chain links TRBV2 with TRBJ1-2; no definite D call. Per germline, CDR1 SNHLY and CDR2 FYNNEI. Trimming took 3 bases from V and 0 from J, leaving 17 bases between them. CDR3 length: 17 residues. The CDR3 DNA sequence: TGTGCCAGCAGTGAGTGGCAGGCCTTAGATCCTAACTATGGCTACACCTTC. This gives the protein CASSEWQALDPNYGYTF.

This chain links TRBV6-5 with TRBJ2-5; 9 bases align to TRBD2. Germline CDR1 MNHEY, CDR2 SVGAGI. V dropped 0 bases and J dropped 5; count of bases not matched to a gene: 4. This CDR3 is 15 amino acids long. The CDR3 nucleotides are TGTGCCAGCAGTTACTCGGCGGGGGGGTTGGAGACCCAGTACTTC. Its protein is CASSYSAGGLETQYF.

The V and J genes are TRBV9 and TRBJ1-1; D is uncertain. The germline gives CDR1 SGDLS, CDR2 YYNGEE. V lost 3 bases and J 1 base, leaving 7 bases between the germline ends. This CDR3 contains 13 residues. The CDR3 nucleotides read TGTGCCAGCAGCGCTGAGCCGAACACTGAAGCTTTCTTT. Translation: CASSAEPNTEAFF.

This chain's CDR3 is CAISESASTANLYGYTF. The CDR3 DNA sequence: TGTGCCATCAGTGAGTCGGCCTCAACAGCCAACCTCTATGGCTACACCTTC. V gene TRBV10-3 combines with J gene TRBJ1-2; the D is unclear. V was trimmed by 0 bases and J by 4 bases, leaving 18 bases between them. This CDR3 region has 17 residues. Germline CDR1 reads ENHRY; CDR2 reads SYGVKD.

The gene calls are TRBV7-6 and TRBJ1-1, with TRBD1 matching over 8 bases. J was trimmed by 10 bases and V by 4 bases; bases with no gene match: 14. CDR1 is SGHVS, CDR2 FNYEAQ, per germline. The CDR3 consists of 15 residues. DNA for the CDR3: TGTGCCAGCAGCTCCGAGACAGGGGTAGGCCTTGGAGCTTTCTTT. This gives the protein CASSSETGVGLGAFF.

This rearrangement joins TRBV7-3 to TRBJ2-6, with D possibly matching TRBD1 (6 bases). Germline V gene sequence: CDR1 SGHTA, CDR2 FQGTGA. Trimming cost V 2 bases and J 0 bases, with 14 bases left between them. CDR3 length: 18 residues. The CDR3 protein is CASSLWAGASSGANVLTF. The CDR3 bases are TGTGCCAGCAGCTTATGGGCAGGGGCTAGCTCTGGGGCCAACGTCCTGACTTTC.

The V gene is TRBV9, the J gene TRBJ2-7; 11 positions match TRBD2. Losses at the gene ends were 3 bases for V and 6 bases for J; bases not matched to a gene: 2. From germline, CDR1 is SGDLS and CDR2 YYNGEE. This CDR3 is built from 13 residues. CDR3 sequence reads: CASSEGTSGEQYF. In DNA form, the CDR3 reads TGTGCCAGCAGCGAAGGGACTAGCGGCGAGCAGTACTTC.

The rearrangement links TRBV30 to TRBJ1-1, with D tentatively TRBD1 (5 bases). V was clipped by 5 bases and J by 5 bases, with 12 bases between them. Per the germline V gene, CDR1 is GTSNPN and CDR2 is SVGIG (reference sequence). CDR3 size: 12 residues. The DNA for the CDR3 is TGTGCCTGGGGACGCGGGGGTACTGAAGCTTTCTTT. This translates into CAWGRGGTEAFF. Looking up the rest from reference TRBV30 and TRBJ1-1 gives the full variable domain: SQTIHQWPATLVQPVGSPLSLECTVEGTSNPNLYWYRQAAGRGLQLLFYSVGIGQISSEVPQNLSASRPQDRQFILSSKKLLLSDSGFYLCAWGRGGTEAFFGQGTRLTVV.

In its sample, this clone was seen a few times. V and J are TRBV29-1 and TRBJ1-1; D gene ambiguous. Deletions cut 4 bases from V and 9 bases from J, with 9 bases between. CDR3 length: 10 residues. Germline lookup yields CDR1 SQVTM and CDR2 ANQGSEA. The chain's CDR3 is CSVGAGQAFF. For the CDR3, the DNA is TGCAGCGTTGGGGCGGGCCAAGCTTTCTTT.

The CDR3, as DNA: TGTGCCAGCAGCCTCGCAGGGGTGGGCTATGGCTACACCTTC. Amino acids: CASSLAGVGYGYTF. The V and J genes are TRBV11-2 and TRBJ1-2; a possible D gene is TRBD1 (6 bases). Germline V lookup: CDR1 SGHAT, CDR2 FQNNGV. V lost 5 bases, J lost 4 bases, and 14 bases lay in between. The CDR3 extends over 14 amino acids. The complete variable domain, with remaining parts taken from reference TRBV11-2 and TRBJ1-2, reads EAGVAQSPRYKIIEKRQSVAFWCNPISGHATLYWYQQILGQGPKLLIQFQNNGVVDDSQLPKDRFSAERLKGVDSTLKIQPAKLEDSAVYLCASSLAGVGYGYTFGSGTRLTVV.

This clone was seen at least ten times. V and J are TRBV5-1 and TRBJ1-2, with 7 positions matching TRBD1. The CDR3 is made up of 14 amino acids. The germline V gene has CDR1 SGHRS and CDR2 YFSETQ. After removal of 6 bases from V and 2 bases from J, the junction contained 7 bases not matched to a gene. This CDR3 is CASTRDRVNYGYTF. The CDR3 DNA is TGCGCCAGCACCCGGGACAGAGTAAACTATGGCTACACCTTC.

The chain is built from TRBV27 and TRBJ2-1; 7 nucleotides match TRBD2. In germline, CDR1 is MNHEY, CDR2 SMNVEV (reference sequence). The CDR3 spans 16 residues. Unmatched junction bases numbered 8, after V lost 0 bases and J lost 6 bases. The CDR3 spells CASSLSGGDFFNEQFF. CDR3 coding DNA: TGTGCCAGCAGTTTATCGGGGGGGGACTTTTTCAATGAGCAGTTCTTC.

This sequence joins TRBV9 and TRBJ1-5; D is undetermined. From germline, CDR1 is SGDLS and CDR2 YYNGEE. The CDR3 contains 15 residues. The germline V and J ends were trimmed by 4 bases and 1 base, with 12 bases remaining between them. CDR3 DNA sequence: TGTGCCAGCAGCCGGGGAGAGTCGAGCAATCAGCCCCAGCATTTT. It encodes CASSRGESSNQPQHF.

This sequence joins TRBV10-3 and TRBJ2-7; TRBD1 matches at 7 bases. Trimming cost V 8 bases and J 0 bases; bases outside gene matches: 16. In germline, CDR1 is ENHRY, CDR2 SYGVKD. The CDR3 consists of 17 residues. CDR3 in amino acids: CAIAYIRRGQTSYEQYF. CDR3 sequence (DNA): TGTGCCATCGCCTATATAAGAAGGGGACAGACCTCCTACGAGCAGTACTTC.

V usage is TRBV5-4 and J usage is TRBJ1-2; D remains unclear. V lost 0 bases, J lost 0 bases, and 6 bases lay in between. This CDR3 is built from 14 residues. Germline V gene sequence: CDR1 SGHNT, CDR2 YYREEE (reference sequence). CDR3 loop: CASSLGGANYGYTF. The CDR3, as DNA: TGTGCCAGCAGCTTGGGTGGAGCTAACTATGGCTACACCTTC.